This T cell receptor beta chain appears in the sequencing data of a study of T cell responses to AZD1222 COVID-19 vaccine. Study-wide points: Spike-specific TCR breadth rose after two AZD1222 doses, and depth rose as well. Repertoire samples came only from after the peak T cell response. Possibly, clonal diversity was underestimated; donors were largely white British and included more females.

V lost 2 bases, J lost 5 bases, and 13 bases lay in between. The CDR3 consists of 15 residues. From germline, CDR1 is KGHSH and CDR2 LQKENI. Worth noting for this clone: Its cognate antigen is unknown.

Repertoires were generated with immunoSEQ multiplex PCR, while TCRdb's copy carries only in-frame clones and drops some. The sample gives about 150,000 clones, roughly 92% of which show up once; 1.6% is in the top ten. This sequence was found in an adult in good health. Material: peripheral blood, obtained on day 0 of AZD1222 vaccination. The chain links TRBV18 to TRBJ1-5; TRBD1 might be the D (6 bases). The CDR3 protein is CASSPDRSIYQPQHF. The CDR3 DNA is TGTGCCAGCTCACCAGACAGGTCCATCTATCAGCCCCAGCATTTT. Complete variable domain (other parts from reference TRBV18 and TRBJ1-5): NAGVMQNPRHLVRRRGQEARLRCSPMKGHSHVYWYRQLPEEGLKFMVYLQKENIIDESGMPKERFSAEFPKEGPSILRIQQVVRGDSAAYFCASSPDRSIYQPQHFGDGTRLSIL.